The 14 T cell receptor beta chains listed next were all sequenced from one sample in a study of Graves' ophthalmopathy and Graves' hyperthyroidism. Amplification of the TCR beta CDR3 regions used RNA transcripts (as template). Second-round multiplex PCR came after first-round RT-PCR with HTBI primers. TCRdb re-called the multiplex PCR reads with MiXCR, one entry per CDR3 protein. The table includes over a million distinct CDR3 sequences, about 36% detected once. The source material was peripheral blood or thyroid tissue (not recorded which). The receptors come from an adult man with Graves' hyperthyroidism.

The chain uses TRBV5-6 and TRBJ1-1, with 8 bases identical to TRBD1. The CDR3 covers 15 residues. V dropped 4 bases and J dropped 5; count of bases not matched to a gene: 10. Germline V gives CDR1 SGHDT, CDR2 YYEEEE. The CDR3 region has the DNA TGTGCCAGCAGCATCTACGACAGGGGCAGGACTGAAGCTTTCTTT. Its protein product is CASSIYDRGRTEAFF.

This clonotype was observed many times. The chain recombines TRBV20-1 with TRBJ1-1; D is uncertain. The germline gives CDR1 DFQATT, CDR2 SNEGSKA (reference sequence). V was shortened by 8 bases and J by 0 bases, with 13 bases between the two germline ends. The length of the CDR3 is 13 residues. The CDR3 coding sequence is TGCAGTCCAACGCTGCCGGTGAACACTGAAGCTTTCTTT. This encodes CSPTLPVNTEAFF.

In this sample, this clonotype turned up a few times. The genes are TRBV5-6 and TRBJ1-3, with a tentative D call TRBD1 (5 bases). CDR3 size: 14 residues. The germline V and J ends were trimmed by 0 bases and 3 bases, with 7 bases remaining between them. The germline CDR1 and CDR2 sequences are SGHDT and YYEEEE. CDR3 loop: CASSLAGFGNTIYF. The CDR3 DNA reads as TGTGCCAGCAGCTTGGCAGGGTTTGGAAACACCATATATTTT.

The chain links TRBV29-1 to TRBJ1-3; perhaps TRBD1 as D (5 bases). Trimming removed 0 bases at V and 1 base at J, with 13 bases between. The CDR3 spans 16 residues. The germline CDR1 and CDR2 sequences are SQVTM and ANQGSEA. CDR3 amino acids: CSVEDRGPGSGNTIYF. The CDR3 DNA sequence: TGCAGCGTTGAAGATCGGGGACCAGGGTCTGGAAACACCATATATTTT.

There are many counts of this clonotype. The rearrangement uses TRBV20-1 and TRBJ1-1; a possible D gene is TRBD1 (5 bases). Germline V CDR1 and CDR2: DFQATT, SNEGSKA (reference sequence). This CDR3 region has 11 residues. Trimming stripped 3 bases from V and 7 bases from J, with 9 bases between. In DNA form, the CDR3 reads TGCAGTGCTAGGGGGCCCGGTGAAGCTTTCTTT. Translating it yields CSARGPGEAFF.

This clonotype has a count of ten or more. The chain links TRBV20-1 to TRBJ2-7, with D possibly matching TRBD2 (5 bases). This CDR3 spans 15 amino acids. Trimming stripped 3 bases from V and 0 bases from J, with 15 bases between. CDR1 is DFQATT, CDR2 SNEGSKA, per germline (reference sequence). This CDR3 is CSASEGGRSSYEQYF. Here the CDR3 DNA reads TGCAGTGCTAGTGAGGGTGGGCGGAGCTCCTACGAGCAGTACTTC.

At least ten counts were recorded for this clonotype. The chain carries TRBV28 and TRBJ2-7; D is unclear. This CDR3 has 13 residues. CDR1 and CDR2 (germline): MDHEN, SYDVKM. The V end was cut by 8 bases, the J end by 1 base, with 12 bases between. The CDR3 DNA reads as TGTGCCAGCGGCCCCGGTCGATCCTACGAGCAGTACTTC. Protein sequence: CASGPGRSYEQYF.

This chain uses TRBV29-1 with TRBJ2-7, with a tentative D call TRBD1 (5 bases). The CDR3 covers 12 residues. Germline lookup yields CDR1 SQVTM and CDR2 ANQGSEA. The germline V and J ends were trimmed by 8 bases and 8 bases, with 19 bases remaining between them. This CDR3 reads CSQDVVRAQQYF. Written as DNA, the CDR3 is TGCAGCCAAGATGTAGTCAGGGCACAGCAGTACTTC.

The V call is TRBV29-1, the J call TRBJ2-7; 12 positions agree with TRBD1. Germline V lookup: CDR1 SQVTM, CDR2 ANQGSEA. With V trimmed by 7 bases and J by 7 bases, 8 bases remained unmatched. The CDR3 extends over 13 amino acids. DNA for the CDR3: TGCAGCGGGGAGGGACAGGGGGCACAAGAGCAGTACTTC. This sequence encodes CSGEGQGAQEQYF.

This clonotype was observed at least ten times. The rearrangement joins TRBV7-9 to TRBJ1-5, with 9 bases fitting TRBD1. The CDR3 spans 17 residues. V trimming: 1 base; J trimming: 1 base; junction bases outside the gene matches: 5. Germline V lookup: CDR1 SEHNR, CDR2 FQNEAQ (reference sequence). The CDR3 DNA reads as TGTGCCAGCAGCTTAGGGAGGGGGACAGGGAGCAATCAGCCCCAGCATTTT. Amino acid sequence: CASSLGRGTGSNQPQHF.

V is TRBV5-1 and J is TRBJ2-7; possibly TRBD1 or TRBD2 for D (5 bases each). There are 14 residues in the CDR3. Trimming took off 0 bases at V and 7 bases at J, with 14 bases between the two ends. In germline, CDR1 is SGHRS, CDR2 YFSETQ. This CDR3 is CASSLVAGSLEQYF. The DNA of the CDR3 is TGCGCCAGCAGCTTGGTGGCAGGGAGTCTGGAGCAGTACTTC.

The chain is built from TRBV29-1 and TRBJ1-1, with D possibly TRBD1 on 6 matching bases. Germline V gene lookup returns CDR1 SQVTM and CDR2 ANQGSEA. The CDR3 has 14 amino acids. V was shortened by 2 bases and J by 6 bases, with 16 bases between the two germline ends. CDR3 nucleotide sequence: TGCAGCGTTGAAACTAGGGGGGGATTCGCTGAAGCTTTCTTT. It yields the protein CSVETRGGFAEAFF.

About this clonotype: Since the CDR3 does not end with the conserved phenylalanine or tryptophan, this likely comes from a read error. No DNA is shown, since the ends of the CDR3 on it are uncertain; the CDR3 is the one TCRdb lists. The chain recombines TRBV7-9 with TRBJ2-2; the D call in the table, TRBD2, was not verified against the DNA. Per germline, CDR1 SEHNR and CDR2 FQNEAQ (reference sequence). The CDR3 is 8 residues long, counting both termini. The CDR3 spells CASSLEGR.

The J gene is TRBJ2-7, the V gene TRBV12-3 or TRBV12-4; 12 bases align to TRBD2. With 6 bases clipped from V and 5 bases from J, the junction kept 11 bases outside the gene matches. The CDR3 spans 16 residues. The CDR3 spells CASSSLLAGGKNEQYF. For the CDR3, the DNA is TGTGCCAGCAGCTCATTACTAGCGGGAGGAAAAAACGAGCAGTACTTC.